The 27 T cell receptor beta chains given below trace back to one sample, sequenced in a study of cytotoxic CD8 clonotypes in ibrutinib-treated CLL. Assay used: immunoSEQ multiplex PCR; TCRdb lists only in-frame clones, some missing. The sample shows tens of thousands of clones, 71% of them seen only once. This material consisted of PBMCs, taken after 12 months of ibrutinib treatment. These TCRs come from a human donor with chronic lymphocytic leukemia.

The chain recombines TRBV30 with TRBJ2-5, with D possibly TRBD1 on 7 matching bases. The CDR3 is 16 residues long. Germline assignment: CDR1 GTSNPN and CDR2 SVGIG (reference sequence). Between the trimmed V and J ends, which lost 2 bases and 4 bases, there was a span of 20 bases. CDR3 sequence (DNA): TGTGCCTGGAGTCCCGGAGGGGGCCCCCTTCGAGAGACCCAGTACTTC. It encodes CAWSPGGGPLRETQYF.

The CDR3: CASSTQQSTDTQYF. The CDR3 DNA reads TGCGCCAGCAGCACTCAACAGAGCACAGATACGCAGTATTTT. The chain is built from TRBV5-1 and TRBJ2-3; D gene uncertain. Trimming removed 4 bases from V and 0 bases from J, with 9 bases in between. CDR1 SGHRS and CDR2 YFSETQ come from the germline V gene. CDR3 length: 14 residues. The full variable domain, in which reference TRBV5-1 and TRBJ2-3 provide the parts outside the CDR3, is KAGVTQTPRYLIKTRGQQVTLSCSPISGHRSVSWYQQTPGQGLQFLFEYFSETQRNKGNFPGRFSGRQFSNSRSEMNVSTLELGDSALYLCASSTQQSTDTQYFGPGTRLTVL.

The chain carries TRBV7-2 and TRBJ1-5; the D is unclear. The CDR3 is 13 residues long. Germline loops: CDR1 SGHTA, CDR2 FQGNSA. Trimming pared 1 base from V and 5 bases from J, leaving 6 bases between. CDR3 bases: TGTGCCAGCAGCTTAGTACATGATCAGCCCCAGCATTTT. Protein product: CASSLVHDQPQHF.

The V gene is TRBV7-8, the J gene TRBJ1-2; D perhaps matches TRBD1 (5 bases). CDR1 and CDR2 (germline): SGHVS, FQNEAQ. The CDR3 totals 13 residues. V was trimmed by 5 bases and J by 2 bases, leaving 9 bases between them. This CDR3 is CASSQQENYGYTF. The CDR3 DNA is TGTGCCAGCAGCCAACAGGAAAACTATGGCTACACCTTC.

This clone was counted a single time. The chain links TRBV7-8 to TRBJ2-5; 8 bases line up with TRBD1. This CDR3 has 18 residues. V dropped 3 bases and J dropped 0; count of bases not matched to a gene: 12. The germline V gene encodes CDR1 SGHVS and CDR2 FQNEAQ. CDR3 coding DNA: TGTGCCAGCAGCTTCCCGGACAGGTGGACAGGGAACCAAGAGACCCAGTACTTC. This gives the protein CASSFPDRWTGNQETQYF.

The chain links TRBV27 to TRBJ2-2; unclear D gene. V was cut by 2 bases and J by 6 bases, with 4 bases left in between. This CDR3 spans 12 amino acids. The V gene's germline CDR1 is MNHEY and CDR2 SMNVEV (reference sequence). This CDR3 is CASSLGPGELFF. The CDR3 bases are TGTGCCAGCAGTTTAGGACCCGGGGAGCTGTTTTTT.

For this clone: Other nucleotide sequences in the sample specify the same CDR3. V gene TRBV15 combines with J gene TRBJ2-7; D not resolved. Germline lookup yields CDR1 LNHNV and CDR2 YYDKDF (reference sequence). This CDR3 contains 14 residues. V was trimmed by 0 bases and J by 7 bases, leaving 13 bases between them. The CDR3 is CATSRDRVVGEQYF. DNA for the CDR3: TGTGCCACCAGCAGAGATCGGGTGGTGGGAGAGCAGTACTTC.

J is TRBJ1-4 and V is TRBV7-2; TRBD1 is a possible D gene (5 bases). V lost 5 bases, J lost 11 bases, and 21 bases lay in between. CDR3 length: 15 amino acids. CDR1 is SGHTA, CDR2 FQGNSA, per germline. The CDR3 DNA sequence: TGTGCCAGCAGCCAACCCGGGACCGAGATGGGGAAACTGTTTTTT. Protein sequence: CASSQPGTEMGKLFF.

V gene TRBV4-1 combines with J gene TRBJ1-2; D gene ambiguous. There are 15 residues in the CDR3. The V gene lost 0 bases and the J gene lost 4 bases, with 12 bases spanning the gap. Germline V lookup: CDR1 MGHRA, CDR2 YSYEKL. CDR3 residues: CASSQEGVVSYGYTF. CDR3 DNA: TGCGCCAGCAGCCAAGAAGGCGTCGTAAGCTATGGCTACACCTTC.

This clone has a single count. The rearrangement joins TRBV5-1 to TRBJ1-4, with D perhaps TRBD1 (5 bases). The CDR3 covers 16 residues. Germline CDR1 SGHRS, CDR2 YFSETQ. Trimming removed 3 bases from V and 4 bases from J, with 16 bases in between. CDR3 sequence (DNA): TGCGCCAGCAGCTACGCCGGGGCTGGGGGTAATGAAAAACTGTTTTTT. Residues: CASSYAGAGGNEKLFF.

The chain links TRBV20-1 to TRBJ2-7, with D perhaps matching TRBD2 (5 bases). Germline CDR1 DFQATT, CDR2 SNEGSKA (reference sequence). The CDR3 is made up of 11 amino acids. The CDR3: CSARDGGLERV. The CDR3 DNA follows: TGCAGTGCTAGAGATGGCGGACTGGAAAGGGTC.

The sample holds a few counts of this clone. The chain links TRBV10-3 to TRBJ2-3; 9 bases line up with TRBD2. Germline assignment: CDR1 ENHRY and CDR2 SYGVKD. V lost 7 bases to trimming and J lost 0 bases; unmatched junction nucleotides: 5. This CDR3 is built from 15 residues. The CDR3 region has the DNA TGTGCCATCACTGCGGGGGGGTTGAGCACAGATACGCAGTATTTT. Translating gives CAITAGGLSTDTQYF.

This chain links TRBV5-1 with TRBJ2-3, with 15 bases identical to TRBD2. Looked up from germline, CDR1 is SGHRS and CDR2 is YFSETQ. After removal of 7 bases from V and 14 bases from J, the junction contained 17 bases not matched to a gene. This CDR3 contains 16 residues. Written as DNA, the CDR3 is TGCGCCAGCTCCCTCCAAGCAGGACTAGCGGGAGGGCCTATGTATTTT. This gives the protein CASSLQAGLAGGPMYF. The full variable domain, completed using reference TRBV5-1 and TRBJ2-3, is KAGVTQTPRYLIKTRGQQVTLSCSPISGHRSVSWYQQTPGQGLQFLFEYFSETQRNKGNFPGRFSGRQFSNSRSEMNVSTLELGDSALYLCASSLQAGLAGGPMYFGPGTRLTVL.

J is TRBJ1-2 and V is TRBV19; 9 bases agree with TRBD1. V lost 9 bases and J lost 3; bases outside the gene matches: 11. This CDR3 has 15 amino acids. Germline values: CDR1 LNHDA, CDR2 SQIVND (reference sequence). CDR3 sequence (DNA): TGTGCCAGCATGAACAGGGGGCTTTGGGACTATGGCTACACCTTC. Translating it yields CASMNRGLWDYGYTF.

This clone was seen a single time. The chain combines TRBV7-9 with TRBJ2-1, with 9 bases that match TRBD2. The CDR3 totals 14 residues. After removal of 2 bases from V and 8 bases from J, the junction contained 4 bases not matched to a gene. The germline CDR1 and CDR2 sequences are SEHNR and FQNEAQ (reference sequence). CDR3 region: CASSLFGGRDEQFF. The CDR3 DNA follows: TGTGCCAGCAGCTTATTCGGCGGGAGGGATGAGCAGTTCTTC.

This clone was detected only a few times. The gene calls are TRBV19 and TRBJ1-5; 7 bases agree with TRBD1. This CDR3 is built from 15 residues. Per the germline V gene, CDR1 is LNHDA and CDR2 is SQIVND (reference sequence). V shed 9 bases and J 3 bases; nucleotides not matched to a gene: 11. Here the CDR3 DNA reads TGTGCCAGCGGGGACAGTCCAAAACTCAATCAGCCCCAGCATTTT. It encodes CASGDSPKLNQPQHF.

This rearrangement joins TRBV20-1 to TRBJ2-3; D may be TRBD2 (6 bases). Deletions cut 4 bases from V and 6 bases from J, with 8 bases between. The CDR3 is made up of 11 amino acids. Looked up from germline, CDR1 is DFQATT and CDR2 is SNEGSKA (reference sequence). The CDR3 loop reads CSATAGDTQYF. The DNA for the CDR3 is TGCAGTGCTACCGCGGGGGATACGCAGTATTTT.

The genes are TRBV7-9 and TRBJ1-6; 12 bases map to TRBD1. This CDR3 contains 14 residues. Germline V gives CDR1 SEHNR, CDR2 FQNEAQ (reference sequence). Germline trimming cut 10 bases from V and 10 bases from J; bases unmatched to any gene: 8. CDR3 nucleotide sequence: TGTGCCACCGGATGGGACAGGGGGCAATCACCCCTCCACTTT. Residues: CATGWDRGQSPLHF.

The sample holds a few counts of this clone. The chain carries TRBV6-1 and TRBJ1-2; 7 bases map to TRBD1. This CDR3 spans 15 amino acids. CDR1 is MNHNS and CDR2 is SASEGT in the germline V gene. After removal of 4 bases from V and 1 base from J, the junction contained 6 bases not matched to a gene. The CDR3 reads CASSVRDSLNYGYTF. The CDR3 DNA is TGTGCCAGCAGTGTCCGGGACAGCCTTAACTATGGCTACACCTTC.

This clone appeared a few times. The chain is built from TRBV10-2 and TRBJ2-7; D assignment may be TRBD1 or TRBD2 (6 bases each). The ends were cut back, 8 bases at V and 4 bases at J, with 21 bases in the middle. Germline values: CDR1 WSHSY, CDR2 SAAADI. The CDR3 is 15 residues long. The CDR3 bases are TGCGCCAGCCATGCAGGACGGGGGCTTGATTACGAGCAGTACTTC. Translating it yields CASHAGRGLDYEQYF.

The chain carries TRBV7-3 and TRBJ1-1, with D perhaps TRBD1 (5 bases). CDR1 and CDR2 (germline): SGHTA, FQGTGA. The CDR3 length is 13 residues. V gave up 1 base and J gave up 5 bases, with 8 bases separating them. CDR3 in DNA: TGTGCCAGCAGCTTAAGATCAGGGACTGAAGCTTTCTTT. This sequence encodes CASSLRSGTEAFF.

The chain uses TRBV7-3 and TRBJ2-1; tentatively, D is TRBD2 (6 bases). The V and J ends lost 3 bases and 5 bases respectively, with 14 bases between them. Germline CDR1 reads SGHTA; CDR2 reads FQGTGA. The CDR3 extends over 15 amino acids. The CDR3 DNA follows: TGTGCCAGCAGCTTCACACTAGCAGGGAACAATGAGCAGTTCTTC. Residues: CASSFTLAGNNEQFF.

V gene TRBV9 combines with J gene TRBJ2-3; D is unresolved. The CDR3 covers 13 residues. CDR1 is SGDLS and CDR2 is YYNGEE in the germline V gene. V was shortened by 4 bases and J by 3 bases, with 9 bases between the two germline ends. The CDR3 sequence is CASSLSGTDTQYF. CDR3 nucleotide sequence: TGTGCCAGCAGCTTGTCGGGTACAGATACGCAGTATTTT.

The chain has TRBV19 and TRBJ2-5; D is possibly TRBD2 (5 bases). The CDR3 is 14 amino acids. V shed 5 bases and J shed 1 base, with 11 bases lying between them. CDR1 is LNHDA, CDR2 SQIVND, per germline (reference sequence). The CDR3 protein is CASSAVGVQETQYF. CDR3 coding DNA: TGTGCCAGTAGTGCTGTGGGAGTCCAAGAGACCCAGTACTTC.

The chain recombines TRBV2 with TRBJ1-4; TRBD1 agrees at 9 bases. This CDR3 contains 14 residues. Germline values: CDR1 SNHLY, CDR2 FYNNEI. Trimming took 5 bases from V and 8 from J; bases not matched to a gene: 6. The CDR3 DNA reads as TGTGCCAGCAGTTTGGACAGGGGAAGGGAAAAACTGTTTTTT. Its protein is CASSLDRGREKLFF.

V gene TRBV4-1 combines with J gene TRBJ2-7, with D unresolved. The CDR3 runs 19 residues. V lost 0 bases, J lost 1 base, and 22 bases lay in between. CDR1 and CDR2 (germline): MGHRA, YSYEKL. CDR3 sequence reads: CASSQDPPKELAASYEQYF. DNA of the CDR3: TGCGCCAGCAGCCAAGATCCCCCTAAGGAGTTAGCAGCTTCCTACGAGCAGTACTTC.

This clone was observed a handful of times. The V gene is TRBV7-2, the J gene TRBJ2-3, with 9 bases lining up with TRBD2. CDR1 is SGHTA and CDR2 is FQGNSA in the germline V gene. Trimming took 4 bases from V and 0 from J; bases not matched to a gene: 5. This CDR3 is 16 amino acids long. CDR3 sequence reads: CASSSDTSGSTDTQYF. The CDR3 DNA sequence: TGTGCCAGCAGCTCGGATACTAGCGGGAGCACAGATACGCAGTATTTT.